This T cell receptor (beta chain) comes out of a study of T cells in tumors after PD-1 blockade (dated by TCRdb to the late 2010s). About the investigation overall: Patients with prior checkpoint blockade, systemic immunosuppressant use, or recent radiotherapy or other anti-cancer therapy within 4 weeks were excluded. Peripheral blood samples averaged approximately 100,000 TCR templates (range 24,679-257,772) and 35,000 to 45,000 unique clonotypes. Ongoing daily vismodegib 150 mg was also given to a subset of patients during anti-PD-1 treatment. RECIST version 1.1 was the standard used to evaluate clinical response. To compare clonotypes in blood and tumor, bulk TCR sequencing was done on under 11 peripheral blood samples taken from a few patients. Treatment consisted of either cemiplimab 350 mg every 2 weeks or pembrolizumab 200 mg every 3 weeks. Paired single-cell RNA and TCR sequencing was done in the study on site-matched tumors from patients with BCC or SCC, both before and after anti-PD-1 therapy.

What the time point label conveys for this sample: after anti-PD-1 therapy. Genomic DNA extracted from tumor biopsies or peripheral blood was used for bulk TCRbeta sequencing, with input ranging from roughly 600 ng to 6,004 ng. Every patient had histologically proven advanced or metastatic basal or squamous cell carcinoma and was a poor candidate for surgical resection. Of the ten or so patients making up the basal cell carcinoma cohort, seven or eight underwent bulk tumor TCR sequencing. A note on this clone: Its antigen is currently not known. Within one base of it there is no much larger clone, and no base qualities were kept.

What the study reported, not specific to this receptor: Around two fifths of tumor TCR clonotypes were detected in blood, and some novel exhausted tumor clones were observed in pre-treatment blood, which was taken as suggesting peripheral recruitment. Where the novel T cell clones came from was not determined, and possible sources could include lymphoid organs or rare unexpanded clones inside the tumor or in the tumor periphery.

The immunoSEQ platform was used for deep TCRbeta sequencing. The study's own analysis went as follows. Only productive rearrangements were exported from the immunoSEQ Analyzer for downstream analysis. Bulk TCRbeta clonotypes were assigned T cell phenotypes by matching to single-cell RNA+TCR-seq clones sharing the same TCRbeta sequence. Tumor enrichment of a clone was calculated by dividing the clone's tumor frequency by the clone's PBMC frequency, both taken from bulk TCR sequencing. GLIPH was used to sort TCRs into specificity groups, which are clusters of distinct TCRs that likely recognize common antigens through shared CDR3 motifs. The source is immuneACCESS, and TCRdb retained only in-frame sequences with V and J called. Part of the clones is not carried over; for the studies checked, unresolved V genes explain less than half of this, and the remainder is unexplained. V, J and clone size are those of that table, while D and trimming were read from the DNA. For this sample there are some 66,000 clones; 74% appear just once. Approximately 4.5% of the sample is in the top ten clones.

The specimen was PBMCs, collected after anti-PD-1 treatment. This clonotype was sampled from a human donor with basal cell carcinoma.

The CDR3 region has the sequence CASTSGAGAETQYF. The nucleotide sequence reads TGCGCCAGCACCTCCGGGGCAGGGGCAGAGACCCAGTACTTC. Recombination connected TRBV5-1 to TRBJ2-5; the D gene is perhaps TRBD1, from 6 matching bases. Looking up the germline V gene yields CDR1 SGHRS and CDR2 YFSETQ. Trimming removed 6 bases from V and 4 bases from J, leaving 16 bases between the germline ends. Including the terminal cysteine and phenylalanine, the CDR3 comprises 14 residues. The CDR3 DNA has 42 bases and is translated from base 1. The full variable domain, completed from the reference TRBV5-1 and TRBJ2-5 proteins outside the CDR3, reads KAGVTQTPRYLIKTRGQQVTLSCSPISGHRSVSWYQQTPGQGLQFLFEYFSETQRNKGNFPGRFSGRQFSNSRSEMNVSTLELGDSALYLCASTSGAGAETQYFGPGTRLLVL.